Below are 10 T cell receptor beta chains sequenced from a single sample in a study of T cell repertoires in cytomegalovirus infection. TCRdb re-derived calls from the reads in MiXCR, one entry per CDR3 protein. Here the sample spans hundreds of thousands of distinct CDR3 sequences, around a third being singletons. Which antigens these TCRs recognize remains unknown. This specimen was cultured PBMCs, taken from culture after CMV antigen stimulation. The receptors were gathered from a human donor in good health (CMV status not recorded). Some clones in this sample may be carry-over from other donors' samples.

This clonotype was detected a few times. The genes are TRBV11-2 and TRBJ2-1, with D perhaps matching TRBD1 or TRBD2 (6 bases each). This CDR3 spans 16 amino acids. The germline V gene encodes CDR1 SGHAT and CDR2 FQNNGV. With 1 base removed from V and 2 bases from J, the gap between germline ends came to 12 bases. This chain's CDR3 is CASSLVPGAAYNEQFF. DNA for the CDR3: TGTGCCAGCAGCTTAGTGCCGGGGGCAGCCTACAATGAGCAGTTCTTC.

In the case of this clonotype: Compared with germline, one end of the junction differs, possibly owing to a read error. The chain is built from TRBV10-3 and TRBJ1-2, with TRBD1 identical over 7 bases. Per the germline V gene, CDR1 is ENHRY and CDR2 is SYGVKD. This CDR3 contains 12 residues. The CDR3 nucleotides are TGTGCCATCAGTGAGTCGGGACAGATCCTAGACTTC. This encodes CAISESGQILDF.

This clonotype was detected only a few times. CDR3 region: CSATRLAGVETQYF. The CDR3 nucleotides read TGCAGTGCAACACGACTAGCGGGGGTGGAGACCCAGTACTTC. The rearrangement links TRBV20-1 to TRBJ2-5; 12 positions match TRBD2. Germline CDR1 is DFQATT and CDR2 is SNEGSKA (reference sequence). V trimming: 6 bases; J trimming: 5 bases; junction bases outside the gene matches: 7. This CDR3 spans 14 amino acids.

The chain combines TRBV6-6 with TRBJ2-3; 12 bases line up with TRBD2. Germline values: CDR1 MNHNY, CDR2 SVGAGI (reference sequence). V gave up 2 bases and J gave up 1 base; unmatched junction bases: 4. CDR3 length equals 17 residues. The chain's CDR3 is CASSYRTSGGRTDTQYF. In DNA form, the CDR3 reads TGTGCCAGCAGTTACCGAACTAGCGGGGGGCGCACAGATACGCAGTATTTT.

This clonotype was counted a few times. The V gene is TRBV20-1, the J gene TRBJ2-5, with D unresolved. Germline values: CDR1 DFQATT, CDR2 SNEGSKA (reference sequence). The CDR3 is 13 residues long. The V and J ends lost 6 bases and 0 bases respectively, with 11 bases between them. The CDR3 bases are TGCAGTGCGAAAAACGGATACCAAGAGACCCAGTACTTC. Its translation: CSAKNGYQETQYF.

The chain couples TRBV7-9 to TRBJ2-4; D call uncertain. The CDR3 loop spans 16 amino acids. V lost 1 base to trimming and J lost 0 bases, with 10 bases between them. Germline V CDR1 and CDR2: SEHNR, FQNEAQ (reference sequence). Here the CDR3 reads CASSLGSGLAKNIQYF. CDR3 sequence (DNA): TGTGCCAGCAGCTTAGGGTCAGGTCTAGCCAAAAACATTCAGTACTTC.

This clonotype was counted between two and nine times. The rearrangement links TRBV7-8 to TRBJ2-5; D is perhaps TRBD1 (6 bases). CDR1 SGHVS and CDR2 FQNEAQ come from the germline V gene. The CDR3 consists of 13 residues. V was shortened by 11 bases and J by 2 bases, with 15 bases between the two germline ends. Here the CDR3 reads CAGMQGPQETQYF. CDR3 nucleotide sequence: TGTGCCGGCATGCAGGGGCCGCAAGAGACCCAGTACTTC. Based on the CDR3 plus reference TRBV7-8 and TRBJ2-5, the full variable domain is GAGVSQSPRYKVAKRGQDVALRCDPISGHVSLFWYQQALGQGPEFLTYFQNEAQLDKSGLPSDRFFAERPEGSVSTLKIQRTQQEDSAVYLCAGMQGPQETQYFGPGTRLLVL.

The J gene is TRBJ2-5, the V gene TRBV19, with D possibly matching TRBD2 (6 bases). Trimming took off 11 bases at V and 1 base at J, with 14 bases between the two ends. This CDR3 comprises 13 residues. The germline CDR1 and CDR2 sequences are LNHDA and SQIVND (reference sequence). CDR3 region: CAARGRTQETQYF. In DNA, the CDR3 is TGTGCCGCTCGGGGGAGGACCCAAGAGACCCAGTACTTC.

The CDR3: CASSFDGGSGNEQFF. The CDR3 DNA is TGCGCCAGCAGCTTCGACGGCGGGAGTGGTAATGAGCAGTTCTTC. The V and J genes are TRBV5-1 and TRBJ2-1; TRBD2 matches at 7 bases. CDR1 and CDR2 (germline): SGHRS, YFSETQ. V lost 2 bases to trimming and J lost 7 bases; unmatched junction nucleotides: 9. This CDR3 comprises 15 residues.

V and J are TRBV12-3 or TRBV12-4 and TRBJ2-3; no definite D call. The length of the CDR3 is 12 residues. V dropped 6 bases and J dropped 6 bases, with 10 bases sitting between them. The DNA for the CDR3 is TGTGCCAGCAGCCTGTTTAGGGATACGCAGTATTTT. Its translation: CASSLFRDTQYF.